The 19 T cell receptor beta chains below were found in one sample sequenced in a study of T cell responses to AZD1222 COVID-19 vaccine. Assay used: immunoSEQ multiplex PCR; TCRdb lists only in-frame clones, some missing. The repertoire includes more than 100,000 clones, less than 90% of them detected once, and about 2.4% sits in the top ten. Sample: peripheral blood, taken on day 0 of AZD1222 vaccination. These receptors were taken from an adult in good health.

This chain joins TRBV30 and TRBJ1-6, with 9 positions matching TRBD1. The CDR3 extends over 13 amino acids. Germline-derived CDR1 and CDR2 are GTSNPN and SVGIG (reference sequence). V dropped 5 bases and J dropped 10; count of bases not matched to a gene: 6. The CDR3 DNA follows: TGTGCCTGGGAGGGGACAGGGAAGTCACCCCTCCACTTT. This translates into CAWEGTGKSPLHF.

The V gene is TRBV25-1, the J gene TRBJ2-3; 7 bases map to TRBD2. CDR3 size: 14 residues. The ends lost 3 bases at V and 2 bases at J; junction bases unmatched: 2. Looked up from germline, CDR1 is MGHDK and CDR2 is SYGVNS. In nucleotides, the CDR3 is TGTGCCAGCAGTGACCGGGGGGTCACAGATACGCAGTATTTT. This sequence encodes CASSDRGVTDTQYF.

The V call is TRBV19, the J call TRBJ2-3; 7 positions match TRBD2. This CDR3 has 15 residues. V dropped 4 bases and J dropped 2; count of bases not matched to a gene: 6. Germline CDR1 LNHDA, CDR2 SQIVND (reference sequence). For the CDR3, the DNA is TGTGCCAGTAGTAGGGGGAGCGGGATCACAGATACGCAGTATTTT. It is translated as CASSRGSGITDTQYF.

The DNA for the CDR3 is TGTGCCAGCAGCTCACCCCGCGAGGGGCCCGGCTATGGCTACACCTTC. Its protein is CASSSPREGPGYGYTF. The J gene is TRBJ1-2, the V gene TRBV5-6; tentatively, D is TRBD1 (5 bases). The V end was cut by 3 bases, the J end by 4 bases, with 19 bases between. The CDR3 has 16 residues. From germline, CDR1 is SGHDT and CDR2 YYEEEE.

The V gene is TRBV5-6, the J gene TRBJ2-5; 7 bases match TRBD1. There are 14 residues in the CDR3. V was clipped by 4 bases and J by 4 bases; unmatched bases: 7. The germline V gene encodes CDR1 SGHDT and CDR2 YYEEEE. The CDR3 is CASSPRDRAETQYF. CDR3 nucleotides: TGTGCCAGCAGCCCTCGTGACAGGGCAGAGACCCAGTACTTC.

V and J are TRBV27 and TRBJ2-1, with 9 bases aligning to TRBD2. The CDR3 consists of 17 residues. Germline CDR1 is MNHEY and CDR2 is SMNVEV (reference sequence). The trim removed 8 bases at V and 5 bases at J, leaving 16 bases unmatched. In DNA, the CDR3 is TGTGCCAGCGGTACTAGCGGGCCCAGAGGGATCAACAATGAGCAGTTCTTC. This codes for CASGTSGPRGINNEQFF.

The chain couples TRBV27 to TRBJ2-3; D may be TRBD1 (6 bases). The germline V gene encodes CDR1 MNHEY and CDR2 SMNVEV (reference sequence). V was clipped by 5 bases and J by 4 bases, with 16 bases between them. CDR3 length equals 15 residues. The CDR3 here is CASSHQGYGSDTQYF. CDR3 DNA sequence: TGTGCCAGCAGTCACCAGGGGTACGGGTCAGATACGCAGTATTTT.

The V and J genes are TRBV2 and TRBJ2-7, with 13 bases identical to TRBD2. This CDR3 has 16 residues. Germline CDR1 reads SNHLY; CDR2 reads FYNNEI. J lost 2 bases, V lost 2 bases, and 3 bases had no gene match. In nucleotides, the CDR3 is TGTGCCAGCAGTGAAAGACTAGCGGGAGGAGCCTACGAGCAGTACTTC. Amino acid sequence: CASSERLAGGAYEQYF.

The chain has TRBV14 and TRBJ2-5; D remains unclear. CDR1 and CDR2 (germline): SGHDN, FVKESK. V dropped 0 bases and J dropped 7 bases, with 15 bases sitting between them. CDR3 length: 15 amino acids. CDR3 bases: TGTGCCAGCAGCCAAGATATGACCCAAGCTAGGACCCAGTACTTC. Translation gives CASSQDMTQARTQYF. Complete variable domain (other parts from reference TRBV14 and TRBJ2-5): EAGVTQFPSHSVIEKGQTVTLRCDPISGHDNLYWYRRVMGKEIKFLLHFVKESKQDESGMPNNRFLAERTGGTYSTLKVQPAELEDSGVYFCASSQDMTQARTQYFGPGTRLLVL.

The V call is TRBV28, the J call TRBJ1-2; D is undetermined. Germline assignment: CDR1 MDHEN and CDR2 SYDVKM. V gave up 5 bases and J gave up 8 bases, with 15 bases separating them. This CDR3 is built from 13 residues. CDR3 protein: CASSQFPASGYTF. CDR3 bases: TGTGCCAGCAGTCAGTTTCCAGCCAGCGGCTACACCTTC.

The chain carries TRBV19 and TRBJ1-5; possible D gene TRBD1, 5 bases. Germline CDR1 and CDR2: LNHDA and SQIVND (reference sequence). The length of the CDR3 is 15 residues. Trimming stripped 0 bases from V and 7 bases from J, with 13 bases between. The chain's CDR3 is CASSIDQGVRQPQHF. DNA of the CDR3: TGTGCCAGTAGTATAGATCAGGGAGTGCGACAGCCCCAGCATTTT. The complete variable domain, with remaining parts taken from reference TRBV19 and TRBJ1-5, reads DGGITQSPKYLFRKEGQNVTLSCEQNLNHDAMYWYRQDPGQGLRLIYYSQIVNDFQKGDIAEGYSVSREKKESFPLTVTSAQKNPTAFYLCASSIDQGVRQPQHFGDGTRLSIL.

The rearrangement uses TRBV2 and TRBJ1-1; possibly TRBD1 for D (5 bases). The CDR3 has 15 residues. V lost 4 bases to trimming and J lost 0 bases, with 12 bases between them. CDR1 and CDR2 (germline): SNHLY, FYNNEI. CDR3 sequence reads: CASSARGIMNTEAFF. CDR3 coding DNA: TGTGCCAGCAGTGCGCGGGGCATAATGAACACTGAAGCTTTCTTT. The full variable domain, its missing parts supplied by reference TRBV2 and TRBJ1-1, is EPEVTQTPSHQVTQMGQEVILRCVPISNHLYFYWYRQILGQKVEFLVSFYNNEISEKSEIFDDQFSVERPDGSNFTLKIRSTKLEDSAMYFCASSARGIMNTEAFFGQGTRLTVV.

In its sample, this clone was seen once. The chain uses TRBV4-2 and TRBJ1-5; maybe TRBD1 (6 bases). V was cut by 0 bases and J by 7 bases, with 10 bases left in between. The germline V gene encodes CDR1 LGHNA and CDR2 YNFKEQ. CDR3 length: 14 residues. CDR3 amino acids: CASSQDTGTQPQHF. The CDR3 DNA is TGTGCCAGCAGCCAAGATACAGGGACCCAGCCCCAGCATTTT.

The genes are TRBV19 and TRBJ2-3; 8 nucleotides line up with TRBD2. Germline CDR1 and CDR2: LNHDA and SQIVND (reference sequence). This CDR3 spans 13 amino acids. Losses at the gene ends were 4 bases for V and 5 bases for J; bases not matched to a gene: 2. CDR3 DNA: TGTGCCAGTAGTACCCTAGCGGGAGATACGCAGTATTTT. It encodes CASSTLAGDTQYF.

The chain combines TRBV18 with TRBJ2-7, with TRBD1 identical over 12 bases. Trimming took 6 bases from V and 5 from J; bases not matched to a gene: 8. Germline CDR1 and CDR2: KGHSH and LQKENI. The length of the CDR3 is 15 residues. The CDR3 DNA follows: TGTGCCAGCTCCCCTGGTGGGACAGGGGGCGACGAGCAGTACTTC. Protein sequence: CASSPGGTGGDEQYF.

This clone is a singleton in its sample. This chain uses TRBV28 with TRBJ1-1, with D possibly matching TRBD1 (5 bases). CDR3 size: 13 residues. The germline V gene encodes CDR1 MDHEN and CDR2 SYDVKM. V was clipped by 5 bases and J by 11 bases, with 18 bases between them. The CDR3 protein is CASSAPPGPGAFF. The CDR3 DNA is TGTGCCAGCAGTGCGCCCCCGGGGCCTGGGGCTTTCTTT.

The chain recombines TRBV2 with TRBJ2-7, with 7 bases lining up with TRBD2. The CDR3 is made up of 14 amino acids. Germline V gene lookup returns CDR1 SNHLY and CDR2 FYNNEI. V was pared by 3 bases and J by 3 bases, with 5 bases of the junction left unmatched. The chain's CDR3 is CASSDWGGGYEQYF. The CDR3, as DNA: TGTGCCAGCAGTGACTGGGGCGGGGGCTACGAGCAGTACTTC.

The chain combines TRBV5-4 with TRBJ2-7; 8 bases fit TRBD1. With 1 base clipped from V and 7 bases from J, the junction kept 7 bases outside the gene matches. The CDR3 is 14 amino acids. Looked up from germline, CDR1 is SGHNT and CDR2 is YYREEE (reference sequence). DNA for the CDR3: TGTGCCAGCAGCTTGCGGCAGGGGGCGGAAGAGCAGTACTTC. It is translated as CASSLRQGAEEQYF.

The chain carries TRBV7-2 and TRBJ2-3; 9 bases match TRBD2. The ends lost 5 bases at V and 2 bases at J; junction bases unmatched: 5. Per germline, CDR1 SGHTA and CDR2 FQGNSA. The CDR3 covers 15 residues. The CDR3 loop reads CASSPSGILTDTQYF. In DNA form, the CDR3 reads TGTGCCAGCAGCCCTAGCGGGATACTCACAGATACGCAGTATTTT.